The TCR beta chain under discussion was sequenced for a study of blood T cell repertoires in COVID-19. Assay used: immunoSEQ multiplex PCR; TCRdb lists only in-frame clones, some missing. The table records hundreds of thousands of clones, approximately 86% of them present only once. The CDR3 contains 13 residues. V lost 5 bases to trimming and J lost 5 bases, with 10 bases between them. The receptor was isolated from a woman in her 30s with acute COVID-19. Sequencing was performed on PBMCs or T cells enriched from blood (not recorded which). The rearrangement uses TRBV12-3 or TRBV12-4 and TRBJ2-1; D perhaps matches TRBD1 (6 bases). CDR3 DNA: TGTGCCAGCAGTCCCTGGACAGACAATGAGCAGTTCTTC. Protein product: CASSPWTDNEQFF.